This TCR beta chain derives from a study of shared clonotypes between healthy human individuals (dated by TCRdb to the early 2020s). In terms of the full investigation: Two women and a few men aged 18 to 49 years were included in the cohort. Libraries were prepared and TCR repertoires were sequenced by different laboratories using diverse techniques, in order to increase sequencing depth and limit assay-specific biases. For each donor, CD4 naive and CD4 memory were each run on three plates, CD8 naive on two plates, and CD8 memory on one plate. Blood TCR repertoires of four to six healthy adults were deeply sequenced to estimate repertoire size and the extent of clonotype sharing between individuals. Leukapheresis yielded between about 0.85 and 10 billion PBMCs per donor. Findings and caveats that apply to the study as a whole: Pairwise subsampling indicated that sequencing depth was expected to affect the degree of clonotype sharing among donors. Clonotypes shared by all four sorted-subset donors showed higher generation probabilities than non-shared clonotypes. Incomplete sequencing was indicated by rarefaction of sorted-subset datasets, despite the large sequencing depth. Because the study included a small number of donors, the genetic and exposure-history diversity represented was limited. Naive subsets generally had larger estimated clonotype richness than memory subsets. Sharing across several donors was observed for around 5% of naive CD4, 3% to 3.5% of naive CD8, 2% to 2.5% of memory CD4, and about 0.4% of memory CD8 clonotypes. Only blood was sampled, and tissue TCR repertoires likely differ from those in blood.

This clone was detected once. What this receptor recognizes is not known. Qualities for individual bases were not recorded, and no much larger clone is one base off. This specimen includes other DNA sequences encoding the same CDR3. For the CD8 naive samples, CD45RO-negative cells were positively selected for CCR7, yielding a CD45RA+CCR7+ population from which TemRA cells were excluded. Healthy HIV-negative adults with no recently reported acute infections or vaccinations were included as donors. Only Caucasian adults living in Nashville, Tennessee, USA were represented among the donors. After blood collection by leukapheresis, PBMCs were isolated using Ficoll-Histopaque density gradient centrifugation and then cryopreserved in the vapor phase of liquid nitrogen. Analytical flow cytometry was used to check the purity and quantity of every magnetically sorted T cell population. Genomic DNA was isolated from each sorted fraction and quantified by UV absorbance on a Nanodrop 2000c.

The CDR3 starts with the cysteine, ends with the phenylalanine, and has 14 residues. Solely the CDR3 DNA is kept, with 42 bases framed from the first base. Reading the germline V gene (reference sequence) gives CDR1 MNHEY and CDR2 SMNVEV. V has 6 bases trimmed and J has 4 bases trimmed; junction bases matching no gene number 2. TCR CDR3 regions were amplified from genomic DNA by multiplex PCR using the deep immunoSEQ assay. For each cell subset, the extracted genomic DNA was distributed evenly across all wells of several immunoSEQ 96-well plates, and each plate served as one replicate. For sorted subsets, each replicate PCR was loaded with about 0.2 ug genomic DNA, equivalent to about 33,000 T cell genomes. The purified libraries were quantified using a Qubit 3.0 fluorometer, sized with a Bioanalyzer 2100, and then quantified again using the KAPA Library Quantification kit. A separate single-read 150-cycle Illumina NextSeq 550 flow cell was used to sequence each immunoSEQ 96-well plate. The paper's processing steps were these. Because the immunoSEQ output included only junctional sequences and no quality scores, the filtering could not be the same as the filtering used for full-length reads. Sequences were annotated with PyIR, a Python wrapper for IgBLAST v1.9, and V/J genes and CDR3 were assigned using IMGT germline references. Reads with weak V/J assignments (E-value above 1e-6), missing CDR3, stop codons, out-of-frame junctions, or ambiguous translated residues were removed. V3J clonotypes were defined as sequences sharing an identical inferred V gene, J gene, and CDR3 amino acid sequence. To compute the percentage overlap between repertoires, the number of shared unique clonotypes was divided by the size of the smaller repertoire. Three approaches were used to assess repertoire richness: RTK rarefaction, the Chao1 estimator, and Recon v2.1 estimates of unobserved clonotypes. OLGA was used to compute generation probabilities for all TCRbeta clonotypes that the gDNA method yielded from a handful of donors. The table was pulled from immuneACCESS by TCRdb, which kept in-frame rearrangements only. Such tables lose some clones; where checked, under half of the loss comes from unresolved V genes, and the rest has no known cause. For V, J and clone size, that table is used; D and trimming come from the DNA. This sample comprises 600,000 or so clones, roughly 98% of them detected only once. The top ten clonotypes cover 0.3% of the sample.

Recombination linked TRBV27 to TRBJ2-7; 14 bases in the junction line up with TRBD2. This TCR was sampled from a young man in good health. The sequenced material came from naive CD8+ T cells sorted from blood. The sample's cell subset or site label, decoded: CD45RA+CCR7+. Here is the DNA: TGTGCCAGCAGAGGGACTAGCGGGAGTTACGAGCAGTACTTC. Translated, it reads CASRGTSGSYEQYF.